This TCR beta chain stems from a study of vaccination effects on CD4 cells after COVID-19. Only in-frame clones appear in the TCRdb table, and some are missing; sequencing was by immunoSEQ multiplex PCR. Among tens of thousands of clones listed, 60% to 75% were seen once. Note on this clone: The antigen is unknown.

Antigen-specific CD4+ T cells expanded by the ViraFEST assay with viral peptide pools were then sequenced. Subsequent to less than twelve days of culture, CD4+ T cells were isolated. The healthy vaccine recipients, who had no prior SARS-CoV-2 infection, showed negative nucleocapsid antibodies. Half-medium replacement with IL-2 medium occurred on days 3 and 7. Study-wide results and limits: Early timepoints after infection were absent, and convalescent patients were few in the study.

The CDR3 runs to 15 residues. The germline V gene encodes CDR1 MNHEY and CDR2 SVGAGI. V lost 6 bases and J 7 bases, leaving 19 bases between the germline ends. The TCR originated in a human donor who received a COVID-19 vaccine. This sequence joins TRBV6-5 and TRBJ1-5; D is perhaps TRBD1 (5 bases). The sequences come from CD4+ T cells from PBMCs cultured with HCoV-NL63 spike peptides, collected before COVID-19 vaccination. In nucleotides, the CDR3 is TGTGCCAGCAGCACGGGACTTTCTTCGGGGCAGCCCCAGCATTTT. This sequence encodes CASSTGLSSGQPQHF.